The clone carrying this T cell receptor beta chain was counted once. No antigen is known for it. The assay was immunoSEQ multiplex PCR, and TCRdb's table has in-frame clones only and misses some. Of tens of thousands of clones detected, around 91% appear once; the ten largest clones hold 0.9% to 1.2%. CDR3 size: 17 residues. Germline V gene sequence: CDR1 SGHDT, CDR2 YYEEEE. J gave up 3 bases and V 5 bases, and 13 bases lay outside the gene matches. This sample is part of a study of T cells in localized non-small cell lung cancer. Points from the study as a whole: A median of around 60 of the top 100 tumor clones appeared in adjacent lung, which was paired and uninvolved.

The specimen comprised peripheral blood, sampled before any cancer treatment. The clonotype originates from a woman aged 35-75 years with stage I lung adenocarcinoma. V and J are TRBV5-6 and TRBJ1-1, with 10 bases that match TRBD1. The CDR3 bases are TGTGCCAGCAGTTCGGGGACAGGGGCTTTTGTGGACACTGAAGCTTTCTTT. It specifies CASSSGTGAFVDTEAFF.